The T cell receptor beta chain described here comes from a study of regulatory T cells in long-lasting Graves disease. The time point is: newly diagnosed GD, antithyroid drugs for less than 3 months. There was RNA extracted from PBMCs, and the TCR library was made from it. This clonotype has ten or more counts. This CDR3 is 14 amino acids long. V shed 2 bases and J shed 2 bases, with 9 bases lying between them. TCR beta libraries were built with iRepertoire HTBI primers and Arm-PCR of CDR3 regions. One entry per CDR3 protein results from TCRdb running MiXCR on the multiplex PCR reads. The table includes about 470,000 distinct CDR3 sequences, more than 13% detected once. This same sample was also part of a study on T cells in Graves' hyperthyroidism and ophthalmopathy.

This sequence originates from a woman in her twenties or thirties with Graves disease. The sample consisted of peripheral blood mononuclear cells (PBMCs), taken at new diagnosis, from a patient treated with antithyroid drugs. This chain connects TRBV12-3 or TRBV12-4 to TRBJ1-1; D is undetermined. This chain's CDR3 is CASSLREINTEAFF. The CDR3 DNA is TGTGCCAGCAGTTTAAGGGAGATAAACACTGAAGCTTTCTTT.